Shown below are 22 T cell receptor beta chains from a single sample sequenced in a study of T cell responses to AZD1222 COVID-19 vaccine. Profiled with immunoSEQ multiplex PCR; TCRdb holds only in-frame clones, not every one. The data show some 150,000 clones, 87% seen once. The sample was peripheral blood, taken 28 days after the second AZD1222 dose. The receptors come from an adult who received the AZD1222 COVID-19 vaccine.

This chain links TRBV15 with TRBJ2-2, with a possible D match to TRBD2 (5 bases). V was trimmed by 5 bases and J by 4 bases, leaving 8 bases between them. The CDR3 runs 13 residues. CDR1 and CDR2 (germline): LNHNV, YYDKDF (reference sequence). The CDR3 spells CATSSEGTGELFF. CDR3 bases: TGTGCCACCAGCTCCGAGGGCACCGGGGAGCTGTTTTTT.

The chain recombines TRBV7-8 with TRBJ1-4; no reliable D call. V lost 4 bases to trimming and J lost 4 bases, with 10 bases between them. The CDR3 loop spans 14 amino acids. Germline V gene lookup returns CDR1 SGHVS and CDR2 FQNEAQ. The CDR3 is CASSWTAYNEKLFF. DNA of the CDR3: TGTGCCAGCAGCTGGACGGCCTATAATGAAAAACTGTTTTTT.

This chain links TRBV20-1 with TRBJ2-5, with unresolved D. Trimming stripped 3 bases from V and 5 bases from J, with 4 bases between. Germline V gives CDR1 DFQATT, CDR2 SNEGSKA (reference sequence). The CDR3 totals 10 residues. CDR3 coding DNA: TGCAGTGCTAGTCACGAGACCCAGTACTTC. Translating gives CSASHETQYF.

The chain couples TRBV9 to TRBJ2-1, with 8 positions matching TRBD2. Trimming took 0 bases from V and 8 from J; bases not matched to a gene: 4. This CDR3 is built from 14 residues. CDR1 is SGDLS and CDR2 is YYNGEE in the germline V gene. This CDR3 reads CASSVGGTRDEQFF. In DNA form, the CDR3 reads TGTGCCAGCAGCGTAGGCGGGACTAGGGATGAGCAGTTCTTC.

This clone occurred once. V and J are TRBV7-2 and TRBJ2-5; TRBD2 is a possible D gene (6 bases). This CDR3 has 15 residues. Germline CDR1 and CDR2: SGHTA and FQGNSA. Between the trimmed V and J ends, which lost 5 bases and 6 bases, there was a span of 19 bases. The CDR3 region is CASSTLKVEGKTQYF. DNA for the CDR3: TGTGCCAGCAGCACCCTTAAGGTGGAGGGCAAGACCCAGTACTTC.

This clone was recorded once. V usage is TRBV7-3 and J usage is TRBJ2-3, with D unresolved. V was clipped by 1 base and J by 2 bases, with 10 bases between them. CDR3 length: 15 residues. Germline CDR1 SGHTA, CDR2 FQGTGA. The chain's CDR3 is CASSLNGHNTDTQYF. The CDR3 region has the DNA TGTGCCAGCAGCTTAAATGGCCATAACACAGATACGCAGTATTTT.

CDR3 protein: CATSAGVGGNYGYTF. The DNA for the CDR3 is TGTGCCACCAGCGCCGGGGTGGGGGGGAACTATGGCTACACCTTC. This chain links TRBV15 with TRBJ1-2, with D possibly matching TRBD1 (5 bases). The V end was cut by 5 bases, the J end by 2 bases, with 15 bases between. The CDR3 has 15 amino acids. The germline V gene has CDR1 LNHNV and CDR2 YYDKDF (reference sequence).

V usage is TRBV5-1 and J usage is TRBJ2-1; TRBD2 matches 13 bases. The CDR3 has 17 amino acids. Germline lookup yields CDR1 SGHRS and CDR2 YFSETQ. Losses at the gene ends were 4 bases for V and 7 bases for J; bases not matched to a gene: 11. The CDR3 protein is CASSDTSGRAAKNEQFF. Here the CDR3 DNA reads TGCGCCAGCAGCGACACTAGCGGGAGGGCCGCGAAGAATGAGCAGTTCTTC.

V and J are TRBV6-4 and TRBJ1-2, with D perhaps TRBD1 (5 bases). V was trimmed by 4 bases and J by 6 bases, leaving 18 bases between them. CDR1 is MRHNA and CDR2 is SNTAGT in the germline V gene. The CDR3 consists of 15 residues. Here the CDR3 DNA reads TGTGCCAGCAGTGGGATGAATAGGGGATCCAATGGCTACACCTTC. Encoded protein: CASSGMNRGSNGYTF.

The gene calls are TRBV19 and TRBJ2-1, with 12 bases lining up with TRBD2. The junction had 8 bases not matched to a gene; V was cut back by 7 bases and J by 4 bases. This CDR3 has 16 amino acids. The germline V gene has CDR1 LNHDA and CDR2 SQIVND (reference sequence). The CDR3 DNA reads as TGTGCCAGTACCCCCCTAGCGGGAGGGCCTTACAATGAGCAGTTCTTC. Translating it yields CASTPLAGGPYNEQFF.

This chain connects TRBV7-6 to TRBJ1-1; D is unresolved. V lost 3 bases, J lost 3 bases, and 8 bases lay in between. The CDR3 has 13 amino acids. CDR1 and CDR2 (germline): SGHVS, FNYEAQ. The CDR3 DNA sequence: TGTGCCAGCAGCTTGGTTGATGACACTGAAGCTTTCTTT. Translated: CASSLVDDTEAFF.

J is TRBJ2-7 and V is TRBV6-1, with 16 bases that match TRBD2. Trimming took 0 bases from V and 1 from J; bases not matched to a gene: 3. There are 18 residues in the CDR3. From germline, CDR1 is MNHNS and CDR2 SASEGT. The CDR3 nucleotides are TGTGCCAGCAGTGAAGCGGGACTAGCGGGAGGGTTTTCCTACGAGCAGTACTTC. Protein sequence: CASSEAGLAGGFSYEQYF.

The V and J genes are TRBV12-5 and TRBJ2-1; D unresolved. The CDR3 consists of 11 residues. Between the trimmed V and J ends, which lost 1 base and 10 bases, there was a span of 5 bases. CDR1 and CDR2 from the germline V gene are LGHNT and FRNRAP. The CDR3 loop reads CASGLGWEQFF. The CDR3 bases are TGTGCTAGTGGTTTGGGGTGGGAGCAGTTCTTC.

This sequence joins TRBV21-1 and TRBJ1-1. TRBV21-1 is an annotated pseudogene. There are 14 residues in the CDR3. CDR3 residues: CASSGGDVSTEAFF. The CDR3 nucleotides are TGTGCCAGCAGCGGCGGGGATGTAAGCACTGAAGCTTTCTTT.

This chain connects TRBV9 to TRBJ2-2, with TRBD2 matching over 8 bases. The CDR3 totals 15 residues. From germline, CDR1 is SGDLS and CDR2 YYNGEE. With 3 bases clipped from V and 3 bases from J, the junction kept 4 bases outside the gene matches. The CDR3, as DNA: TGTGCCAGCAGCGCCGGGACTAGTCACACCGGGGAGCTGTTTTTT. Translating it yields CASSAGTSHTGELFF.

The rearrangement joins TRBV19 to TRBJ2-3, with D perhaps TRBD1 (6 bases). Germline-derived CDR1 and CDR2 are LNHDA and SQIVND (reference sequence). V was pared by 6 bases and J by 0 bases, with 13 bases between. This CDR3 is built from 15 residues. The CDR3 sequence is CASSVGTHSTDTQYF. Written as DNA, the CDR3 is TGTGCCAGTAGCGTGGGGACACACAGCACAGATACGCAGTATTTT.

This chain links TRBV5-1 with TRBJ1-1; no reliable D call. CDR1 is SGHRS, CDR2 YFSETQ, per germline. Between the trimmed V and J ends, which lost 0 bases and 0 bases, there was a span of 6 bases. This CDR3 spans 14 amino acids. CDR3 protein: CASSLVAMNTEAFF. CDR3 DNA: TGCGCCAGCAGCTTGGTCGCTATGAACACTGAAGCTTTCTTT.

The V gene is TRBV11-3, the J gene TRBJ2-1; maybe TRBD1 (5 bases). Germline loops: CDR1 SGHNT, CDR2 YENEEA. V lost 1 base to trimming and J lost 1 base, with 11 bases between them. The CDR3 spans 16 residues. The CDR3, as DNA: TGTGCCAGCAGCTTAGGGGGCTCGAGGTCCTACAATGAGCAGTTCTTC. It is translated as CASSLGGSRSYNEQFF.

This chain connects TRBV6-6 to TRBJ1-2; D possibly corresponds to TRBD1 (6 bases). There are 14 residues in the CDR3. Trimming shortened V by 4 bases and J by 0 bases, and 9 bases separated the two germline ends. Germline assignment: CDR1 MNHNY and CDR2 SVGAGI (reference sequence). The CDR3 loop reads CASSFGQSNYGYTF. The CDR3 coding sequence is TGTGCCAGCAGTTTCGGACAGTCTAACTATGGCTACACCTTC.

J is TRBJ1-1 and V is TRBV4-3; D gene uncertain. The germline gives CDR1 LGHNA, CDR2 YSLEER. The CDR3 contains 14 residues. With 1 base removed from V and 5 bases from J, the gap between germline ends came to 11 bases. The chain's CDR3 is CASSQATGITEAFF. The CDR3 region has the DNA TGCGCCAGCAGCCAAGCGACCGGGATAACTGAAGCTTTCTTT.

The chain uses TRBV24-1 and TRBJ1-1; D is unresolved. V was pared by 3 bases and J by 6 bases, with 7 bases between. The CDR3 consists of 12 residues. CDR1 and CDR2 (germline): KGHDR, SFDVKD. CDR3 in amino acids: CATSDGISEAFF. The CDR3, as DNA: TGTGCCACCAGTGATGGTATTTCTGAAGCTTTCTTT.

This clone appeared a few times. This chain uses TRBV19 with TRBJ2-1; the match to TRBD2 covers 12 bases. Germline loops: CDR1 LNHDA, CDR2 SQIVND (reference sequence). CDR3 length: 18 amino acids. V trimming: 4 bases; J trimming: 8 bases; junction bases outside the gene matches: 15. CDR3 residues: CASSKGTTWTSGTYEQFF. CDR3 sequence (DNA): TGTGCCAGTAGTAAGGGGACGACCTGGACTAGCGGGACTTATGAGCAGTTCTTC. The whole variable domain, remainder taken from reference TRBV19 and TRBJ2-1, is DGGITQSPKYLFRKEGQNVTLSCEQNLNHDAMYWYRQDPGQGLRLIYYSQIVNDFQKGDIAEGYSVSREKKESFPLTVTSAQKNPTAFYLCASSKGTTWTSGTYEQFFGPGTRLTVL.